This entry is about one T cell receptor (beta chain). What it recognizes is unknown. The sample belongs to a study of neoadjuvant anti-PD-1 for oral cavity cancer. Whole-study findings and limits: Non-responders to neoadjuvant nivolumab had significantly more clonal PBMC T cells than responders. Treg/Th17 ratio rose with pretreatment blood and fell with post-treatment tumor TCRbeta clonality.

Six replicates per PBMC sample, mostly from approximately 0.45 ug of genomic DNA. Assay used: immunoSEQ multiplex PCR; TCRdb lists only in-frame clones, some missing. Among tens of thousands of clones, under 85% were seen once, and the ten largest hold 3.1%. Germline V CDR1 and CDR2: MRHNA, SNTAGT. There are 14 residues in the CDR3. Trimming cost V 7 bases and J 2 bases; bases outside gene matches: 4. Patients had HPV-negative, locally advanced oral cavity squamous cell carcinoma. The receptor was derived from a person between 40 and 79 years old with oral cavity squamous cell carcinoma. The sequencing here drew on PBMCs, taken before nivolumab (anti-PD-1) treatment. This rearrangement joins TRBV6-4 to TRBJ2-3; 9 bases agree with TRBD2. The CDR3 reads CASMGGLATDTQYF. The CDR3 coding sequence is TGTGCCAGCATGGGGGGACTAGCCACAGATACGCAGTATTTT.